The clone carrying this TCR beta chain has ten or more counts. The sample originates from a study of molecular identifiers for immune sequencing clone quantification. The V segment lost 0 bases and the J segment 1 base; nucleotides outside the gene matches: 10. CDR3 size: 19 residues. CDR1 and CDR2 (germline): SGHVS, FNYEAQ. In preparing bulk TCR libraries, previously described methods and listed TCR primers were used. Each CDR3 protein is one row after TCRdb ran MiXCR on the PCR reads. The sample holds 88,000 or so distinct CDR3 sequences, under 25% seen once. This TCR derives from a human donor in good health. Some libraries in this study had Jurkat cell RNA spiked in. Sample: naive CD8+ T cells from blood, with Jurkat cell RNA spiked in. The subset is: FACS-sorted CD8+CD4-CCR7+CD45RA+ naive T cells. The chain has TRBV7-6 and TRBJ2-2; TRBD1 agrees at 8 bases. The CDR3 here is CASSLALGTGTGNTGELFF. Written as DNA, the CDR3 is TGTGCCAGCAGCTTAGCGTTGGGGACCGGGACAGGGAACACCGGGGAGCTGTTTTTT.